A selection of T cell receptor beta chains follows, all from one sample in a study of CD8 T cells in ankylosing spondylitis. In TCRdb, the 5' RACE reads were re-called with MiXCR into one record per CDR3 protein. The sample shows approximately 250,000 distinct CDR3 sequences, 32% of them seen only once. Specimen: blood, either unsorted or a sorted T cell fraction (not recorded which). The receptors shown here come from a male donor with ankylosing spondylitis or in good health (not recorded which). Both conserved end residues are part of each CDR3. The order of the fields is J gene, V gene, D gene, clone size, CDR3 DNA, CDR3 protein. The D gene is left open where the match is weak. Where a row states a size, it is once, few, many or the class of an expanded clone; other rows omit it.

TRBJ2-5 | TRBV15 | NA | NA | TGTGCCACCAGCAGCCGGGACGGACAAGAGACCCAGTACTTC | CATSSRDGQETQYF
TRBJ2-1 | TRBV12-3/TRBV12-4 | TRBD1 | NA | TGTGCCAGCAGTTCTCAGGGGGCCAACAATGAGCAGTTCTTC | CASSSQGANNEQFF
TRBJ1-5 | TRBV10-3 | NA | NA | TGTGCCATCAAGGGGGAGGGCAATCAGCCCCAGCATTTT | CAIKGEGNQPQHF
TRBJ2-1 | TRBV29-1 | NA | few | TGCAGCGTTGAAGATACCGACAATGAGCAGTTCTTC | CSVEDTDNEQFF
TRBJ2-3 | TRBV20-1 | NA | NA | TGCAGTGCCGGGACGGCCCTCACGGGGAGACTCACAGATACGCAGTATTTT | CSAGTALTGRLTDTQYF
TRBJ2-5 | TRBV7-7 | TRBD2 | many | TGTGCCAGCAGCAGACTAGCGGGGGGCCAAGAGACCCAGTACTTC | CASSRLAGGQETQYF
TRBJ2-7 | TRBV5-1 | NA | few | TGCGCCAGCAGCTTGGAGAGCTACGAGCAGTACTTC | CASSLESYEQYF
TRBJ2-2 | TRBV7-9 | NA | NA | TGTGCCAGCAGCCCCGACAGCCCAACCGGGGAGCTGTTTTTT | CASSPDSPTGELFF
TRBJ2-3 | TRBV12-3/TRBV12-4 | NA | NA | TGTGCCAGCACCCTGTGGGGGGCTAGCACAGATACGCAGTATTTT | CASTLWGASTDTQYF
TRBJ2-3 | TRBV5-1 | NA | NA | TGCGCCAGCAGCTTGGGGGATCGTCGCACAGATACGCAGTATTTT | CASSLGDRRTDTQYF
TRBJ2-1 | TRBV20-1 | NA | many | TGCAGTGCTCCTTGGGATGGCCAGGCCGATGAGCAGTTCTTC | CSAPWDGQADEQFF
TRBJ2-7 | TRBV7-8 | NA | NA | TGTGCCAGCAGCTTAGGCGGCAGGCTTGACGAGCAGTACTTC | CASSLGGRLDEQYF
TRBJ1-1 | TRBV12-3/TRBV12-4 | NA | NA | TGTGCCAGCAGTTTGGCAGCCTACACTGAAGCTTTCTTT | CASSLAAYTEAFF
TRBJ2-1 | TRBV12-3/TRBV12-4 | TRBD2 | NA | TGTGCCAGCAGTGCGGGACTAGATAACAATGAGCAGTTCTTC | CASSAGLDNNEQFF
TRBJ2-7 | TRBV27 | TRBD1 | few | TGTGCCAGCAGTTTAGTCCTACAGGGGCGCTACGAGCAGTACTTC | CASSLVLQGRYEQYF
TRBJ2-7 | TRBV5-1 | NA | few | TGCGCCAGCAGCTTCGGGGTTGGCGAGCAGTACTTC | CASSFGVGEQYF
TRBJ2-7 | TRBV7-3 | NA | NA | TGTGCCAGCAGCGTGGACGGAACCTACGAGCAGTACTTC | CASSVDGTYEQYF
TRBJ2-6 | TRBV10-3 | TRBD1 | NA | TGTGCCATCAGCGGGGACAGGGATGTAGCTGGGGCCAACGTCCTGACTTTC | CAISGDRDVAGANVLTF
TRBJ2-3 | TRBV19 | NA | NA | TGTGCCAGTAGTCCTTCGACTAGAGTTAGCACAGATACGCAGTATTTT | CASSPSTRVSTDTQYF
TRBJ1-1 | TRBV7-9 | NA | few | TGTGCCAGCAGCTTGGGAATGAACACTGAAGCTTTCTTT | CASSLGMNTEAFF
TRBJ2-2 | TRBV14 | NA | NA | TGTGCCAGCAGCCCTCGGGGCCCTAACACCGGGGAGCTGTTTTTT | CASSPRGPNTGELFF
TRBJ2-1 | TRBV11-2 | TRBD1 | NA | TGTGCCAGCGGAAGGGGGCGAGGCAATGAGCAGTTCTTC | CASGRGRGNEQFF
TRBJ2-2 | TRBV6-1 | NA | NA | TGTGCCAGCAAAGCTAGGGAAGGGGGAAACACCGGGGAGCTGTTTTTT | CASKAREGGNTGELFF
TRBJ2-3 | TRBV6-4 | TRBD1 | many | TGTGCCAGCAGTGCACAGGGGGGTGGAGATACGCAGTATTTT | CASSAQGGGDTQYF
TRBJ2-5 | TRBV20-1 | TRBD2 | few | TGCAGTGCTAGACCGGGGGGGCCTGAGACCCAGTACTTC | CSARPGGPETQYF
TRBJ2-4 | TRBV12-3/TRBV12-4 | TRBD1 | few | TGTGCCAGCAGCTGGACAGGGGTGAGGACCAAAAACATTCAGTACTTC | CASSWTGVRTKNIQYF
TRBJ2-2 | TRBV15 | NA | few | TGTGCCACCAGCAGAGAAGGGGCGCTCACCGGGGAGCTGTTTTTT | CATSREGALTGELFF
TRBJ1-6 | TRBV24-1 | NA | NA | TGTGCCACCAGTGACCGGACCCGTAATTCACCCCTCCACTTT | CATSDRTRNSPLHF
TRBJ2-5 | TRBV12-3/TRBV12-4 | NA | NA | TGTGCCAGCAGTTCCCCCCTGGAGGAGAAGACCCAGTACTTC | CASSSPLEEKTQYF
TRBJ2-2 | TRBV10-3 | NA | NA | TGTGCCACCGGGGACCCTCTGTACACCGGGGAGCTGTTTTTT | CATGDPLYTGELFF
TRBJ2-3 | TRBV29-1 | NA | NA | TGCAGCGTTGAAGACGGAACGGCTAGCACAGATACGCAGTATTTT | CSVEDGTASTDTQYF
TRBJ2-1 | TRBV20-1 | NA | NA | TGCAGGGTAAACCGGGGTTACAATGAGCAGTTCTTC | CRVNRGYNEQFF
TRBJ2-1 | TRBV4-2 | TRBD2 | few | TGTGCCAGCAGCCCGGGAGTAGGACTAGCGGGCTCCTACAATGAGCAGTTCTTC | CASSPGVGLAGSYNEQFF
TRBJ2-5 | TRBV5-6 | NA | NA | TGTGCCAGCAGCTTTACTGTGGGAGGTTACCAAGAGACCCAGTACTTC | CASSFTVGGYQETQYF
TRBJ2-1 | TRBV27 | NA | NA | TGTGCCAGCAGTTTAGACAGCCTAGGCAATGAGCAGTTCTTC | CASSLDSLGNEQFF
TRBJ2-7 | TRBV7-2 | NA | many | TGTGCCAGCAGCTTTCGAGGTGTAGGCGAGCAGTACTTC | CASSFRGVGEQYF
TRBJ1-6 | TRBV20-1 | TRBD1 | NA | TGCAGTGCAGAGGGGTGGGAAATCAAGACAGGGAGTCACTTT | CSAEGWEIKTGSHF
TRBJ2-5 | TRBV6-1 | TRBD2 | NA | TGTGCCACTCGGCGGGGGGCGTACCAAGAGACCCAGTACTTC | CATRRGAYQETQYF
TRBJ1-2 | TRBV6-5 | TRBD1 | few | TGTGCCAGCAGTTACTCCGGGACAGGGGAACTAGGCTACACCTTC | CASSYSGTGELGYTF
TRBJ2-3 | TRBV29-1 | NA | NA | TGCAGCGTCGGCAAAATCCTCACAGATACGCAGTATTTT | CSVGKILTDTQYF
TRBJ1-3 | TRBV29-1 | NA | NA | TGCAGCGTTGAAGGGCCTGTCGGAAACACCATATATTTT | CSVEGPVGNTIYF
TRBJ1-5 | TRBV12-3/TRBV12-4 | NA | NA | TGTGCCAGCAGGAGTGACAGGTACGCGAGGGATCAGCCCCAGCATTTT | CASRSDRYARDQPQHF
TRBJ2-7 | TRBV12-3/TRBV12-4 | NA | few | TGTGCCAGCAGTGGGGGCTGGAGGGACGAGCAGTACTTC | CASSGGWRDEQYF
TRBJ2-3 | TRBV12-3/TRBV12-4 | NA | few | TGTGCCAGCGGTCCCCGGTGGCCCTCTAGCACAGATACGCAGTATTTT | CASGPRWPSSTDTQYF
TRBJ1-2 | TRBV6-5 | NA | few | TGTGCCAGCAGCTATTCCGGGACGGTCTATGGCTACACCTTC | CASSYSGTVYGYTF
TRBJ1-3 | TRBV20-1 | NA | NA | TGCAGTGCTAGAAAACAGGGAAACACCATATATTTT | CSARKQGNTIYF
TRBJ2-3 | TRBV10-2 | NA | NA | TGCGCCAGCTCCTCAGGGACCACCACGCAGTATTTT | CASSSGTTTQYF
TRBJ2-7 | TRBV5-1 | TRBD1 | NA | TGCGCCAGCAGCTTGGGCGGACAGGGGAACTACGAGCAGTACTTC | CASSLGGQGNYEQYF
TRBJ2-1 | TRBV4-2 | NA | NA | TGTGCCAGCAGCCAAGACCACGCGGGGTCATACTACAATGAGCAGTTCTTC | CASSQDHAGSYYNEQFF
TRBJ2-1 | TRBV10-3 | NA | few | TGTGCCATCAGTGACAGGGAGAGCTCCTACAATGAGCAGTTCTTC | CAISDRESSYNEQFF
TRBJ2-1 | TRBV18 | TRBD1 | NA | TGTGCCAGCTCCCAAAGGACAGGAGACAATGAGCAGTTCTTC | CASSQRTGDNEQFF
TRBJ2-1 | TRBV7-2 | NA | NA | TGTGCCAGCAGCTTAGGGCTGGCCCCCTACAATGAGCAGTTCTTC | CASSLGLAPYNEQFF
TRBJ2-3 | TRBV6-5 | NA | few | TGTGCCAGCAGTTACTCGGCGGGGAGCACAGATACGCAGTATTTT | CASSYSAGSTDTQYF
TRBJ2-1 | TRBV20-1 | NA | NA | TGCAGTGCGAGTCGCCCAGGGGCGTCCTACAATGAGCAGTTCTTC | CSASRPGASYNEQFF